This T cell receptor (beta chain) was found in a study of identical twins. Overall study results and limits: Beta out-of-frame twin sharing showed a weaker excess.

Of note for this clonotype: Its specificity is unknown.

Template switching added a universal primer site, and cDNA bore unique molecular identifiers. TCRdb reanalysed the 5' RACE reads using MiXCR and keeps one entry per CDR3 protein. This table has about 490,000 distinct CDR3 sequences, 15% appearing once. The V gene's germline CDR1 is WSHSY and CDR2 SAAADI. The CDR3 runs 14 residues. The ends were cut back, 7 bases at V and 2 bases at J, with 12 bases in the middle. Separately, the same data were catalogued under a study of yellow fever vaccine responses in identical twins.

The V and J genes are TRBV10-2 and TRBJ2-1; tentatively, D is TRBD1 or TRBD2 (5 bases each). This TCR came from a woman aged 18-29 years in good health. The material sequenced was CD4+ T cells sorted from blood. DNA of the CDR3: TGCGCCAGCACCCGGGACGCGGCCTACAATGAGCAGTTCTTC. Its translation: CASTRDAAYNEQFF.